A selection of T cell receptor beta chains follows, all from one sample in a study of spatial heterogeneity in lung cancer. Each CDR3 protein is one row after TCRdb ran MiXCR on the 5' RACE reads. This sample has nearly 15,000 distinct CDR3 sequences, with around 6.6% found just once. Sequences were derived from lung tumor tissue, sampled at surgery. The receptors originated from a male donor with early-stage non-small cell lung cancer. CDR3s include the opening cysteine and the closing phenylalanine or tryptophan. The D gene is left open where the match is weak. Size values are once, few and many counts, or a class for expanded clones, and some rows have none.

CDR3 length: 15; J gene: TRBJ2-7; V gene: TRBV6-5; clone size: many; D gene: TRBD1; CDR3 protein: CASSLGQGITYEQYF; CDR3 DNA: TGTGCCAGCAGCTTGGGACAGGGGATAACCTACGAGCAGTACTTC
CDR3 length: 16; J gene: TRBJ2-3; V gene: TRBV4-1; clone size: few; D gene: TRBD2; CDR3 protein: CASSQDRGRATDTQYF; CDR3 DNA: TGCGCCAGCAGCCAAGATCGCGGGAGGGCCACAGATACGCAGTATTTT
CDR3 length: 15; J gene: TRBJ2-5; V gene: TRBV20-1; clone size: many; D gene: -; CDR3 protein: CSARPGDKARETQYF; CDR3 DNA: TGCAGTGCTAGACCTGGGGATAAGGCACGAGAGACCCAGTACTTC
CDR3 length: 14; J gene: TRBJ2-5; V gene: TRBV5-1; clone size: -; D gene: TRBD1; CDR3 protein: CASSLGQGQETQYF; CDR3 DNA: TGCGCCAGCAGCTTGGGACAGGGCCAAGAGACCCAGTACTTC
CDR3 length: 15; J gene: TRBJ2-7; V gene: TRBV20-1; clone size: few; D gene: TRBD2; CDR3 protein: CSAPPVGREFDEQYF; CDR3 DNA: TGCAGTGCCCCCCCCGTTGGGCGGGAGTTCGACGAGCAGTACTTC
CDR3 length: 12; J gene: TRBJ1-1; V gene: TRBV7-9; clone size: -; D gene: -; CDR3 protein: CASSCQGTEAFF; CDR3 DNA: TGTGCCAGCAGCTGTCAGGGCACTGAAGCTTTCTTT
CDR3 length: 15; J gene: TRBJ2-6; V gene: TRBV11-2; clone size: -; D gene: -; CDR3 protein: CASSLGTSKANVLTF; CDR3 DNA: TGTGCCAGCAGCTTAGGAACAAGTAAGGCCAACGTCCTGACTTTC
CDR3 length: 13; J gene: TRBJ1-1; V gene: TRBV7-2; clone size: -; D gene: -; CDR3 protein: CASSQTGHIEAFF; CDR3 DNA: TGTGCCAGCAGCCAAACAGGCCATATTGAAGCTTTCTTT
CDR3 length: 16; J gene: TRBJ2-3; V gene: TRBV9; clone size: -; D gene: TRBD2; CDR3 protein: CASSVASQREKFKQYF; CDR3 DNA: TGTGCCAGCAGCGTAGCTTCTCAGCGGGAAAAGTTTAAGCAGTATTTT
CDR3 length: 13; J gene: TRBJ2-2; V gene: TRBV7-9; clone size: medium-sized; D gene: -; CDR3 protein: CASSLEITGELFF; CDR3 DNA: TGTGCCAGCAGCTTAGAGATTACCGGGGAGCTGTTTTTT
CDR3 length: 13; J gene: TRBJ2-1; V gene: TRBV2; clone size: many; D gene: TRBD2; CDR3 protein: CASRAGGWNEQFF; CDR3 DNA: TGTGCCAGCAGAGCGGGAGGGTGGAATGAGCAGTTCTTC
CDR3 length: 16; J gene: TRBJ1-6; V gene: TRBV7-8; clone size: many; D gene: -; CDR3 protein: CASSLNSIVYNSPLHF; CDR3 DNA: TGTGCCAGCAGCCTTAACAGTATAGTCTATAATTCACCCCTCCACTTT
CDR3 length: 14; J gene: TRBJ1-6; V gene: TRBV7-8; clone size: medium-sized; D gene: -; CDR3 protein: CASSRTEGRSPLHF; CDR3 DNA: TGTGCCAGCAGCAGGACAGAGGGACGGTCACCCCTCCACTTT
CDR3 length: 11; J gene: TRBJ2-5; V gene: TRBV20-1; clone size: -; D gene: -; CDR3 protein: CSVGRLETQYF; CDR3 DNA: TGCAGTGTGGGGCGGCTCGAGACCCAGTACTTC
CDR3 length: 13; J gene: TRBJ1-2; V gene: TRBV7-6; clone size: many; D gene: -; CDR3 protein: CASSGERGEGYTF; CDR3 DNA: TGTGCCAGCAGCGGAGAGCGGGGAGAGGGCTACACCTTC
CDR3 length: 16; J gene: TRBJ1-2; V gene: TRBV4-1; clone size: medium-sized; D gene: -; CDR3 protein: CASSQDLGASNYGYTF; CDR3 DNA: TGCGCCAGCAGCCAAGATTTAGGGGCGTCTAACTATGGCTACACCTTC
CDR3 length: 14; J gene: TRBJ2-3; V gene: TRBV6-4; clone size: -; D gene: TRBD1; CDR3 protein: CASSAAGGADTQYF; CDR3 DNA: TGTGCCAGCAGTGCGGCAGGGGGCGCAGATACGCAGTATTTT
CDR3 length: 15; J gene: TRBJ2-4; V gene: TRBV5-1; clone size: many; D gene: -; CDR3 protein: CASSWLGGGENIQYF; CDR3 DNA: TGCGCCAGCAGTTGGTTGGGCGGGGGCGAAAACATTCAGTACTTC
CDR3 length: 14; J gene: TRBJ2-2; V gene: TRBV20-1; clone size: few; D gene: TRBD2; CDR3 protein: CSAPRTSGSGELFF; CDR3 DNA: TGCAGTGCTCCTCGGACTAGCGGTTCCGGGGAGCTGTTTTTT
CDR3 length: 16; J gene: TRBJ2-4; V gene: TRBV29-1; clone size: -; D gene: -; CDR3 protein: CSVEDRDRGTKNIQYF; CDR3 DNA: TGCAGCGTTGAAGATCGGGACCGCGGGACCAAAAACATTCAGTACTTC
CDR3 length: 16; J gene: TRBJ2-6; V gene: TRBV3-1; clone size: few; D gene: -; CDR3 protein: CASNALGFSGANVLTF; CDR3 DNA: TGTGCCAGCAACGCACTGGGTTTCTCTGGGGCCAACGTCCTGACTTTC
CDR3 length: 15; J gene: TRBJ1-6; V gene: TRBV4-3; clone size: medium-sized; D gene: -; CDR3 protein: CASSQDFTAASPLHF; CDR3 DNA: TGCGCCAGCAGCCAAGATTTTACGGCGGCCTCACCCCTCCACTTT
CDR3 length: 12; J gene: TRBJ2-1; V gene: TRBV20-1; clone size: many; D gene: -; CDR3 protein: CSARDLKGEQFF; CDR3 DNA: TGCAGTGCTAGAGATCTTAAGGGTGAGCAGTTCTTC
CDR3 length: 13; J gene: TRBJ1-2; V gene: TRBV2; clone size: many; D gene: -; CDR3 protein: CATSAVGFRGYTF; CDR3 DNA: TGTGCCACCTCAGCGGTGGGATTCCGTGGCTACACCTTC
CDR3 length: 14; J gene: TRBJ1-6; V gene: TRBV6-6; clone size: -; D gene: -; CDR3 protein: CASSYAGAKGPLHF; CDR3 DNA: TGTGCCAGCAGTTACGCCGGGGCCAAGGGACCCCTCCACTTT
CDR3 length: 12; J gene: TRBJ2-5; V gene: TRBV20-1; clone size: many; D gene: -; CDR3 protein: CSAGLRSETQYF; CDR3 DNA: TGCAGTGCGGGACTCCGATCGGAGACCCAGTACTTC
CDR3 length: 15; J gene: TRBJ2-6; V gene: TRBV7-6; clone size: medium-sized; D gene: -; CDR3 protein: CASSFLASGANVLTF; CDR3 DNA: TGTGCCAGCAGCTTTCTAGCCTCTGGGGCCAACGTCCTGACTTTC
CDR3 length: 17; J gene: TRBJ2-5; V gene: TRBV5-1; clone size: many; D gene: TRBD2; CDR3 protein: CASSPGVSSGGQETQYF; CDR3 DNA: TGCGCCAGCAGCCCTGGCGTGAGTAGCGGGGGACAAGAGACCCAGTACTTC
CDR3 length: 16; J gene: TRBJ1-5; V gene: TRBV19; clone size: many; D gene: -; CDR3 protein: CASSLWGTKGGQPQHF; CDR3 DNA: TGTGCCAGTAGTCTCTGGGGGACCAAAGGAGGTCAGCCCCAGCATTTT
CDR3 length: 16; J gene: TRBJ2-4; V gene: TRBV7-2; clone size: -; D gene: TRBD1; CDR3 protein: CASSLGQNLAKNIQYF; CDR3 DNA: TGTGCCAGCAGCTTGGGACAGAATCTAGCCAAAAACATTCAGTACTTC
CDR3 length: 12; J gene: TRBJ1-2; V gene: TRBV5-6; clone size: many; D gene: -; CDR3 protein: CASSSGRYGYTF; CDR3 DNA: TGTGCCAGCAGCTCAGGCCGCTATGGCTACACCTTC
CDR3 length: 15; J gene: TRBJ2-2; V gene: TRBV18; clone size: -; D gene: -; CDR3 protein: CASSRDTKNTGELFF; CDR3 DNA: TGTGCCAGCTCCCGGGACACCAAGAACACCGGGGAGCTGTTTTTT
CDR3 length: 16; J gene: TRBJ1-1; V gene: TRBV27; clone size: many; D gene: TRBD1; CDR3 protein: CASSFSGTGVATEAFF; CDR3 DNA: TGTGCCAGCAGTTTTTCCGGGACAGGGGTGGCCACTGAAGCTTTCTTT
CDR3 length: 15; J gene: TRBJ2-3; V gene: TRBV20-1; clone size: medium-sized; D gene: -; CDR3 protein: CSVGLPISGTDTQYF; CDR3 DNA: TGCAGTGTAGGACTCCCCATTAGTGGCACAGATACGCAGTATTTT
CDR3 length: 15; J gene: TRBJ2-1; V gene: TRBV6-5; clone size: many; D gene: TRBD1; CDR3 protein: CASSYETGVNNEQFF; CDR3 DNA: TGTGCCAGCAGTTACGAGACAGGGGTCAACAATGAGCAGTTCTTC
CDR3 length: 14; J gene: TRBJ2-1; V gene: TRBV11-2; clone size: few; D gene: -; CDR3 protein: CASSLAQRYNEQFF; CDR3 DNA: TGTGCCAGCAGCTTAGCCCAAAGGTACAATGAGCAGTTCTTC
CDR3 length: 10; J gene: TRBJ2-5; V gene: TRBV2; clone size: -; D gene: -; CDR3 protein: CASSGKTQYF; CDR3 DNA: TGTGCCAGCAGCGGAAAGACCCAGTACTTC
CDR3 length: 19; J gene: TRBJ1-6; V gene: TRBV7-2; clone size: medium-sized; D gene: TRBD1; CDR3 protein: CASSRQARIQDRVHSPLHF; CDR3 DNA: TGTGCCAGCAGCCGCCAGGCTCGGATCCAGGACAGGGTACATTCACCCCTCCACTTT
CDR3 length: 12; J gene: TRBJ2-1; V gene: TRBV5-1; clone size: many; D gene: -; CDR3 protein: CASSLGHNEQFF; CDR3 DNA: TGCGCCAGCAGCTTGGGACACAATGAGCAGTTCTTC
CDR3 length: 14; J gene: TRBJ2-7; V gene: TRBV7-6; clone size: few; D gene: -; CDR3 protein: CASSLEGRAGEQYF; CDR3 DNA: TGTGCCAGCAGCTTAGAGGGACGAGCGGGCGAGCAGTACTTC
CDR3 length: 17; J gene: TRBJ2-5; V gene: TRBV5-1; clone size: few; D gene: TRBD2; CDR3 protein: CASSLAVSGGPAETQYF; CDR3 DNA: TGCGCCAGCAGCTTGGCGGTTAGCGGGGGCCCCGCGGAGACCCAGTACTTC
CDR3 length: 14; J gene: TRBJ1-1; V gene: TRBV14; clone size: many; D gene: -; CDR3 protein: CASSQGQFITEAFF; CDR3 DNA: TGTGCCAGCAGCCAAGGACAGTTCATCACTGAAGCTTTCTTT
CDR3 length: 15; J gene: TRBJ1-2; V gene: TRBV2; clone size: many; D gene: -; CDR3 protein: CASTPLASTNYGYTF; CDR3 DNA: TGTGCCAGCACCCCCCTGGCCTCCACTAACTATGGCTACACCTTC
CDR3 length: 17; J gene: TRBJ2-4; V gene: TRBV6-6; clone size: few; D gene: TRBD1; CDR3 protein: CASSYSGTGVAKNIQYF; CDR3 DNA: TGTGCCAGCAGTTACTCCGGGACAGGGGTGGCCAAAAACATTCAGTACTTC
CDR3 length: 16; J gene: TRBJ1-4; V gene: TRBV6-1; clone size: many; D gene: -; CDR3 protein: CASSVRRGPSNEKLFF; CDR3 DNA: TGTGCCAGCAGTGTACGACGGGGTCCGTCTAATGAAAAACTGTTTTTT
CDR3 length: 11; J gene: TRBJ2-5; V gene: TRBV18; clone size: medium-sized; D gene: -; CDR3 protein: CASSRRETQYF; CDR3 DNA: TGTGCCAGCTCACGACGAGAGACCCAGTACTTC
CDR3 length: 15; J gene: TRBJ2-2; V gene: TRBV27; clone size: many; D gene: -; CDR3 protein: CASSLRQGYTGELFF; CDR3 DNA: TGTGCCAGCAGTTTAAGGCAGGGGTACACCGGGGAGCTGTTTTTT
CDR3 length: 12; J gene: TRBJ2-1; V gene: TRBV13; clone size: large; D gene: -; CDR3 protein: CASSFRDNEQFF; CDR3 DNA: TGTGCCAGCAGCTTCAGGGACAATGAGCAGTTCTTC
CDR3 length: 16; J gene: TRBJ1-1; V gene: TRBV5-5; clone size: many; D gene: TRBD1; CDR3 protein: CASSLGQGALNTEAFF; CDR3 DNA: TGTGCCAGCAGCTTGGGACAGGGGGCCTTGAACACTGAAGCTTTCTTT
CDR3 length: 15; J gene: TRBJ1-5; V gene: TRBV19; clone size: few; D gene: TRBD1; CDR3 protein: CASSIPGQGTQPQHF; CDR3 DNA: TGTGCCAGTAGTATCCCAGGACAGGGAACTCAGCCCCAGCATTTT
CDR3 length: 14; J gene: TRBJ2-7; V gene: TRBV5-6; clone size: -; D gene: -; CDR3 protein: CASGSGRGRNEQYF; CDR3 DNA: TGTGCCAGCGGATCGGGACGGGGGCGGAACGAGCAGTACTTC
CDR3 length: 11; J gene: TRBJ2-7; V gene: TRBV20-1; clone size: -; D gene: -; CDR3 protein: CSASGPYEQYF; CDR3 DNA: TGCAGTGCTAGTGGCCCCTACGAGCAGTACTTC
CDR3 length: 14; J gene: TRBJ1-6; V gene: TRBV6-4; clone size: -; D gene: TRBD1; CDR3 protein: CASRGTGANSPLHF; CDR3 DNA: TGTGCCAGCAGGGGGACAGGGGCGAATTCACCCCTCCACTTT
CDR3 length: 12; J gene: TRBJ2-5; V gene: TRBV12-3/TRBV12-4; clone size: -; D gene: -; CDR3 protein: CASSLQGETQYF; CDR3 DNA: TGTGCCAGCAGCCTACAGGGAGAGACCCAGTACTTC
CDR3 length: 14; J gene: TRBJ2-1; V gene: TRBV5-4; clone size: medium-sized; D gene: -; CDR3 protein: CASSPTGPDNEQFF; CDR3 DNA: TGTGCCAGCAGCCCCACGGGGCCCGACAATGAGCAGTTCTTC
CDR3 length: 14; J gene: TRBJ2-1; V gene: TRBV3-1; clone size: medium-sized; D gene: TRBD2; CDR3 protein: CASSPGLAGQEQFF; CDR3 DNA: TGTGCCAGCAGCCCGGGACTAGCGGGACAAGAGCAGTTCTTC
CDR3 length: 12; J gene: TRBJ1-5; V gene: TRBV6-2/TRBV6-3; clone size: many; D gene: -; CDR3 protein: CASSFPGQPQHF; CDR3 DNA: TGTGCCAGCAGTTTTCCGGGTCAGCCCCAGCATTTT
CDR3 length: 16; J gene: TRBJ2-3; V gene: TRBV3-2; clone size: few; D gene: -; CDR3 protein: CASSHPQGPSTDTQYF; CDR3 DNA: TGTGCCAGCAGCCACCCACAAGGGCCTAGCACAGATACGCAGTATTTT
CDR3 length: 12; J gene: TRBJ2-7; V gene: TRBV5-1; clone size: many; D gene: -; CDR3 protein: CASSWDGDEQYF; CDR3 DNA: TGCGCCAGCAGCTGGGACGGGGACGAGCAGTACTTC
CDR3 length: 13; J gene: TRBJ2-5; V gene: TRBV3-1; clone size: many; D gene: -; CDR3 protein: CASSRHQTETQYF; CDR3 DNA: TGTGCCAGCAGCCGGCACCAAACAGAGACCCAGTACTTC